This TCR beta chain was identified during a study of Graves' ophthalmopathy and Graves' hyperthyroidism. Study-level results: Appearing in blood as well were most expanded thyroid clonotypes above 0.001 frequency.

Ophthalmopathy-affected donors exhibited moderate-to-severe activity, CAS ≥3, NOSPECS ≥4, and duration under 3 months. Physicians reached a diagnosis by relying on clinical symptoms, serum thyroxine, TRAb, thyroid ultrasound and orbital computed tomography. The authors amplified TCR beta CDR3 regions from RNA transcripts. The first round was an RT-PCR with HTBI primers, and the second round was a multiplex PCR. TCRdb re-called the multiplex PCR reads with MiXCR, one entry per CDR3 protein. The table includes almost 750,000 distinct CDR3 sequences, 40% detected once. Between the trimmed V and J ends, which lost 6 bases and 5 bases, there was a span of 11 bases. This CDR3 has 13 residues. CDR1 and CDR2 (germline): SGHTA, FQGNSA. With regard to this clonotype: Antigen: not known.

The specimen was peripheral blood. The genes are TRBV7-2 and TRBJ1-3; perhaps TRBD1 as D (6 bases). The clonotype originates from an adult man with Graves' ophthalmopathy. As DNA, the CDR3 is TGTGCCAGCAGACAGGGCATCCGAAACACCATATATTTT. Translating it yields CASRQGIRNTIYF. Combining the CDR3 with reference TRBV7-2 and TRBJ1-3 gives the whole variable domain GAGVSQSPSNKVTEKGKDVELRCDPISGHTALYWYRQSLGQGLEFLIYFQGNSAPDKSGLPSDRFSAERTGGSVSTLTIQRTQQEDSAVYLCASRQGIRNTIYFGEGSWLTVV.